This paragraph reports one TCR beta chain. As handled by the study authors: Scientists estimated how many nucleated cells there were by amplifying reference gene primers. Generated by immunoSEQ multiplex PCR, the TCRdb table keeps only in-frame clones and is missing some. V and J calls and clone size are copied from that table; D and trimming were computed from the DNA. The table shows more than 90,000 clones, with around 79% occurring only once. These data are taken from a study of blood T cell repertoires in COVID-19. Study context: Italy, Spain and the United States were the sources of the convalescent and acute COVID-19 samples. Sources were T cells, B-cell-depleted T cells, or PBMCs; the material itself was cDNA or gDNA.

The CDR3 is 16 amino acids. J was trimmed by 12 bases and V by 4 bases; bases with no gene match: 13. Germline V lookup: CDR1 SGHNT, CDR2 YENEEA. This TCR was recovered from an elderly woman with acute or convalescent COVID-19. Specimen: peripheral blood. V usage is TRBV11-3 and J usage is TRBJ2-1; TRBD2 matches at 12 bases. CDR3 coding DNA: TGTGCCAGCAGCTCTCATTCGACTAGCGGGAGTAATATGCAGTTCTTC. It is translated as CASSSHSTSGSNMQFF.